This T cell receptor (beta chain) came from a study of identical twins. This clonotype was found many times. TCRdb independently ran MiXCR on the 5' RACE reads; one entry per CDR3 protein. The table lists a few hundred thousand distinct CDR3 sequences, approximately 24% of them singletons. Trimming cost V 5 bases and J 0 bases, with 12 bases left between them. CDR1 and CDR2 from the germline V gene are SGHRS and YFSETQ. The CDR3 covers 15 residues. This same sample was also taken into another study, of T cells expressing NK-cell markers.

The chain joins TRBV5-1 to TRBJ2-1; no firm D call. The sequence was collected from a woman under 30 in good health. Sequencing was done on a sample of CD4+ T cells sorted from blood. The CDR3 coding sequence is TGCGCCAGCAGTATGGACCTTCGCTCCTACAATGAGCAGTTCTTC. This translates into CASSMDLRSYNEQFF.